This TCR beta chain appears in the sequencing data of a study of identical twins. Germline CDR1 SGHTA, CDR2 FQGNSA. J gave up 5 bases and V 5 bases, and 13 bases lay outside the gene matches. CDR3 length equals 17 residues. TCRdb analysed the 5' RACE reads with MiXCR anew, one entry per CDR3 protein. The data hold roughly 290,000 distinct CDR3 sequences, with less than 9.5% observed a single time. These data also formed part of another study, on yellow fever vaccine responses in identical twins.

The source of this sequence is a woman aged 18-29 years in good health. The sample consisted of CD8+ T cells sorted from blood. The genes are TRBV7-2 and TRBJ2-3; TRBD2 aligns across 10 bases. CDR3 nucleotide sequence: TGTGCCAGCAGCCTTAGGCAAGCGGGGGGGCCTAAAGATACGCAGTATTTT. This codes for CASSLRQAGGPKDTQYF. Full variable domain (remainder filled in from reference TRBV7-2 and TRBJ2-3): GAGVSQSPSNKVTEKGKDVELRCDPISGHTALYWYRQSLGQGLEFLIYFQGNSAPDKSGLPSDRFSAERTGGSVSTLTIQRTQQEDSAVYLCASSLRQAGGPKDTQYFGPGTRLTVL.